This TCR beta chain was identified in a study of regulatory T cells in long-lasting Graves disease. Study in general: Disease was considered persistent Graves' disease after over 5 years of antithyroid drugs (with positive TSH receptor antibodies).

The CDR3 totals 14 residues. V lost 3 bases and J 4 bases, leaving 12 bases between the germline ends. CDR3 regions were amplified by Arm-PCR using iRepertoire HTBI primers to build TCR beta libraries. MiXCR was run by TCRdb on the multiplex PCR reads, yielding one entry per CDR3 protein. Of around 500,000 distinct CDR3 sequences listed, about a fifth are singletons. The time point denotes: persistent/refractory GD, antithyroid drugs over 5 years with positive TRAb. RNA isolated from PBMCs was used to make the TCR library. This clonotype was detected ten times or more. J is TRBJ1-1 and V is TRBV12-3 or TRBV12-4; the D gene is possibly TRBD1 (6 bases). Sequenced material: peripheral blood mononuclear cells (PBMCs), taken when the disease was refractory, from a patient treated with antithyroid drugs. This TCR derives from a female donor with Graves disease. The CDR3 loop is CASSFGQGTTEAFF. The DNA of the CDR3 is TGTGCCAGCAGTTTTGGGCAGGGGACCACTGAAGCTTTCTTT.